This passage covers 18 T cell receptor beta chains from one sample sequenced in a study of blood T cell repertoires in COVID-19. Sequenced by immunoSEQ multiplex PCR; TCRdb stores in-frame clones only, minus some. The sample has about 80,000 clones; approximately 82% are singletons. Specimen: peripheral blood. These receptors were collected from a human donor in a cohort sampled during active COVID-19.

V and J are TRBV27 and TRBJ2-7; a weak D match, TRBD2 (5 bases). There are 14 residues in the CDR3. Trimming left V 3 bases short and J 2 bases short, with 11 bases between. Germline CDR1 and CDR2: MNHEY and SMNVEV (reference sequence). CDR3 amino acids: CASSFSRGPYEQYF. CDR3 nucleotide sequence: TGTGCCAGCAGTTTCTCCCGAGGGCCCTACGAGCAGTACTTC.

A few counts support this clone. V gene TRBV29-1 combines with J gene TRBJ1-1; the D gene is possibly TRBD1 (5 bases). CDR1 and CDR2 from the germline V gene are SQVTM and ANQGSEA. The length of the CDR3 is 12 residues. The ends were cut back, 4 bases at V and 0 bases at J, with 6 bases in the middle. The CDR3 region is CSVGGLNTEAFF. The DNA of the CDR3 is TGCAGCGTTGGGGGCCTGAACACTGAAGCTTTCTTT. Complete variable domain (other parts from reference TRBV29-1 and TRBJ1-1): SAVISQKPSRDICQRGTSLTIQCQVDSQVTMMFWYRQQPGQSLTLIATANQGSEATYESGFVIDKFPISRPNLTFSTLTVSNMSPEDSSIYLCSVGGLNTEAFFGQGTRLTVV.

The chain joins TRBV2 to TRBJ2-7; the D is unclear. Germline V gene data show CDR1 as SNHLY and CDR2 as FYNNEI. V lost 1 base, J lost 4 bases, and 11 bases lay in between. This CDR3 has 14 residues. The CDR3 region has the DNA TGTGCCAGCAGTGAAGTGGCCAGGCCTTACGAGCAGTACTTC. Translation gives CASSEVARPYEQYF.

CDR3 in amino acids: CASSPRKGTEAFF. The CDR3 DNA follows: TGTGCCAGCAGCCCTCGTAAGGGGACTGAAGCTTTCTTT. The J gene is TRBJ1-1, the V gene TRBV12-3 or TRBV12-4; D is possibly TRBD1 (5 bases). Trimming pared 6 bases from V and 5 bases from J, leaving 13 bases between. The CDR3 runs 13 residues.

V gene TRBV2 combines with J gene TRBJ2-3, with no clear D. Germline V gives CDR1 SNHLY, CDR2 FYNNEI. The CDR3 runs 14 residues. Trimming shortened V by 1 base and J by 0 bases, and 5 bases separated the two germline ends. CDR3 loop: CASSEGLSTDTQYF. DNA of the CDR3: TGTGCCAGCAGTGAAGGGCTTAGCACAGATACGCAGTATTTT.

V gene TRBV11-2 combines with J gene TRBJ2-2; D is unresolved. The CDR3 consists of 13 residues. The V gene lost 3 bases and the J gene lost 6 bases, with 8 bases spanning the gap. The germline V gene encodes CDR1 SGHAT and CDR2 FQNNGV. In DNA, the CDR3 is TGTGCCAGCAGCTTGGCCAGGCCCGGGGAGCTGTTTTTT. As protein: CASSLARPGELFF.

The gene calls are TRBV29-1 and TRBJ2-3, with 9 bases matching TRBD1. Germline CDR1 is SQVTM and CDR2 is ANQGSEA. This CDR3 has 14 residues. With 0 bases clipped from V and 4 bases from J, the junction kept 2 bases outside the gene matches. The CDR3 DNA reads TGCAGCGTTGAAGAGTGGACAGGGGCAGATACGCAGTATTTT. It yields the protein CSVEEWTGADTQYF.

This clone has more than one count but fewer than ten. The chain is built from TRBV19 and TRBJ2-1, with 10 positions matching TRBD2. Unmatched junction bases numbered 11, after V lost 6 bases and J lost 9 bases. Germline CDR1 and CDR2: LNHDA and SQIVND (reference sequence). This CDR3 is built from 15 residues. CDR3 region: CASSPGLAVGLEQFF. As DNA, the CDR3 is TGTGCCAGTAGCCCCGGACTAGCGGTGGGCCTTGAGCAGTTCTTC.

The chain uses TRBV5-1 and TRBJ2-1, with 8 bases fitting TRBD2. The CDR3 is made up of 17 amino acids. CDR1 is SGHRS, CDR2 YFSETQ, per germline. V lost 4 bases, J lost 2 bases, and 11 bases stayed unmatched. The CDR3 DNA follows: TGCGCCAGCAGCCCGCTCTCCGGGGGGGCCCCCTACAATGAGCAGTTCTTC. Amino acids: CASSPLSGGAPYNEQFF.

CDR3 loop: CASSLSADLAKNIQYF. DNA for the CDR3: TGTGCCAGCAGCTTGTCGGCGGATCTGGCCAAAAACATTCAGTACTTC. This chain joins TRBV5-4 and TRBJ2-4; D remains ambiguous. CDR1 is SGHNT, CDR2 YYREEE, per germline (reference sequence). Trimming took 1 base from V and 1 from J, leaving 12 bases between them. The CDR3 sequence is 16 residues long.

V and J are TRBV11-2 and TRBJ2-1; D is undetermined. V lost 7 bases and J lost 0, with 10 bases in between. The CDR3 consists of 14 residues. Looked up from germline, CDR1 is SGHAT and CDR2 is FQNNGV. The CDR3 nucleotides read TGTGCCAGCAACCTACTTAGCTCCTACAATGAGCAGTTCTTC. Translation gives CASNLLSSYNEQFF.

The sample holds a few counts of this clone. The chain employs TRBV6-2 or TRBV6-3 and TRBJ1-1; D ambiguous. The V and J ends lost 3 bases and 7 bases respectively, with 9 bases between them. The CDR3 contains 12 residues. CDR1 is MNHEY, CDR2 SVGEGT, per germline. CDR3: CASSYFTFEAFF. The CDR3 DNA sequence: TGTGCCAGCAGTTATTTCACTTTTGAAGCTTTCTTT.

The chain has TRBV6-6 and TRBJ2-7; 8 nucleotides line up with TRBD1. The CDR3 is made up of 13 amino acids. In germline, CDR1 is MNHNY, CDR2 SVGAGI (reference sequence). V lost 6 bases, J lost 2 bases, and 3 bases stayed unmatched. CDR3 sequence (DNA): TGTGCCAGCAGGGACAGGGTGACCTACGAGCAGTACTTC. This gives the protein CASRDRVTYEQYF.

The gene calls are TRBV29-1 and TRBJ1-3; no clear D. Trimming left V 1 base short and J 4 bases short, with 5 bases between. CDR1 is SQVTM and CDR2 is ANQGSEA in the germline V gene. CDR3 length equals 12 residues. In DNA form, the CDR3 reads TGCAGCGTTGAAGGCGGGGGAAACACCATATATTTT. Translation gives CSVEGGGNTIYF.

The rearrangement joins TRBV3-1 (or the pseudogene TRBV3-2) to TRBJ2-7, with no clear D. The germline CDR1 and CDR2 sequences are LGHDT and YNNKEL (reference sequence). This CDR3 is built from 12 residues. Between the trimmed V and J ends, which lost 3 bases and 0 bases, there was a span of 3 bases. The CDR3 sequence is CASSQSSYEQYF. CDR3 sequence (DNA): TGTGCCAGCAGCCAGAGCTCCTACGAGCAGTACTTC.

For this clone: The sample carries other DNA sequences with the same CDR3. The gene calls are TRBV5-4 and TRBJ2-7; TRBD1 agrees at 7 bases. The CDR3 has 14 residues. Germline V lookup: CDR1 SGHNT, CDR2 YYREEE (reference sequence). Trimming at V came to 2 bases and at J to 3 bases, leaving 5 bases not matched to a gene. DNA of the CDR3: TGTGCCAGCAGCTTAGGAGCAGGGGGCTACGAGCAGTACTTC. It translates to CASSLGAGGYEQYF.

This chain links TRBV4-1 with TRBJ2-1; D is perhaps TRBD2 (6 bases). The CDR3 loop spans 17 amino acids. The V end was cut by 1 base, the J end by 0 bases, with 13 bases between. The germline V gene has CDR1 MGHRA and CDR2 YSYEKL. CDR3 nucleotides: TGCGCCAGCAGCCAAGCTAGAGCGGAGGGCTCCTACAATGAGCAGTTCTTC. Translating it yields CASSQARAEGSYNEQFF.

The rearrangement uses TRBV11-2 and TRBJ1-1; 7 nucleotides align to TRBD1. Germline V lookup: CDR1 SGHAT, CDR2 FQNNGV. The ends lost 5 bases at V and 0 bases at J; junction bases unmatched: 3. The length of the CDR3 is 14 residues. This chain's CDR3 is CASSRGGVNTEAFF. The DNA of the CDR3 is TGTGCCAGCAGCCGAGGGGGCGTGAACACTGAAGCTTTCTTT. Together with reference TRBV11-2 and TRBJ1-1, the CDR3 gives the full variable domain: EAGVAQSPRYKIIEKRQSVAFWCNPISGHATLYWYQQILGQGPKLLIQFQNNGVVDDSQLPKDRFSAERLKGVDSTLKIQPAKLEDSAVYLCASSRGGVNTEAFFGQGTRLTVV.